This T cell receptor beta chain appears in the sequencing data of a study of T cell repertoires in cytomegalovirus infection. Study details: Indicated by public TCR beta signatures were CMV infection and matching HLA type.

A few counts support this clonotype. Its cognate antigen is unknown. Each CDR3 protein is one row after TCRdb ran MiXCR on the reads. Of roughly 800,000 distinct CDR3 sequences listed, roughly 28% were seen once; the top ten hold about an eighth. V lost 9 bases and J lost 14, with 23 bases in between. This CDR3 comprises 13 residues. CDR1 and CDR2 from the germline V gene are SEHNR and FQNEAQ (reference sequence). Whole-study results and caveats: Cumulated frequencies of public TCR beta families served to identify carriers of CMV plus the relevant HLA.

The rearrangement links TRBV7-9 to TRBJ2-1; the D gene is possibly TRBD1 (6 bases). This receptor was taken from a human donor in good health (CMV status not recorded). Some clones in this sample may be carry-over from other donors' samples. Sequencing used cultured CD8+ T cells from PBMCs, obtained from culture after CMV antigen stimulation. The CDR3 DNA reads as TGTGCCAGTCCGGGACAAAATCCCCCATCGGAGTTCTTC. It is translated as CASPGQNPPSEFF.